The next 17 T cell receptor beta chains were all read from a single sample in a study of blood T cell repertoires in COVID-19. This table comes from immunoSEQ multiplex PCR, and its TCRdb copy is limited to in-frame clones, with some not included. The table records about 240,000 clones, around 87% of them present only once. Material for sequencing was peripheral blood. Receptors were obtained from a woman in her sixties or seventies with active or convalescent COVID-19.

The rearrangement joins TRBV7-2 to TRBJ1-3; D ambiguous. Germline V gene data show CDR1 as SGHTA and CDR2 as FQGNSA. Trimming took 5 bases from V and 7 from J, leaving 12 bases between them. The CDR3 contains 13 residues. In DNA, the CDR3 is TGTGCCAGCAGCAGCGGGCCCTTGAACACCATATATTTT. The encoded protein is CASSSGPLNTIYF.

The chain employs TRBV5-4 and TRBJ1-2, with 7 bases fitting TRBD1. V gave up 3 bases and J gave up 7 bases; unmatched junction bases: 9. CDR3 length: 14 amino acids. The germline V gene encodes CDR1 SGHNT and CDR2 YYREEE (reference sequence). The CDR3: CASSSIDRDPGYTF. CDR3 in DNA: TGTGCCAGCAGCTCCATCGACAGGGATCCTGGCTACACCTTC. The complete variable domain, with remaining parts taken from reference TRBV5-4 and TRBJ1-2, reads ETGVTQSPTHLIKTRGQQVTLRCSSQSGHNTVSWYQQALGQGPQFIFQYYREEENGRGNFPPRFSGLQFPNYSSELNVNALELDDSALYLCASSSIDRDPGYTFGSGTRLTVV.

This chain joins TRBV19 and TRBJ1-4; 9 bases match TRBD1. Germline V lookup: CDR1 LNHDA, CDR2 SQIVND (reference sequence). CDR3 length: 16 residues. V shed 2 bases and J 1 base; nucleotides not matched to a gene: 2. CDR3 sequence (DNA): TGTGCCAGTAGTATATCGACAGGGGGAACTAATGAAAAACTGTTTTTT. Its protein product is CASSISTGGTNEKLFF. The variable domain in full, completed from reference TRBV19 and TRBJ1-4, reads DGGITQSPKYLFRKEGQNVTLSCEQNLNHDAMYWYRQDPGQGLRLIYYSQIVNDFQKGDIAEGYSVSREKKESFPLTVTSAQKNPTAFYLCASSISTGGTNEKLFFGSGTQLSVL.

This chain joins TRBV7-9 and TRBJ2-1, with D maybe TRBD2 (6 bases). The CDR3 covers 16 residues. CDR1 and CDR2 from the germline V gene are SEHNR and FQNEAQ (reference sequence). V was trimmed by 4 bases and J by 10 bases, leaving 23 bases between them. For the CDR3, the DNA is TGTGCCAGCAGCTCACGGGGTAGCGGTCTCGGCAGCGAGCAGTTCTTC. Protein: CASSSRGSGLGSEQFF. The full variable domain, in which reference TRBV7-9 and TRBJ2-1 provide the parts outside the CDR3, is DTGVSQNPRHKITKRGQNVTFRCDPISEHNRLYWYRQTLGQGPEFLTYFQNEAQLEKSRLLSDRFSAERPKGSFSTLEIQRTEQGDSAMYLCASSSRGSGLGSEQFFGPGTRLTVL.

The chain carries TRBV7-9 and TRBJ1-2, with 8 bases that match TRBD1. Germline CDR1 is SEHNR and CDR2 is FQNEAQ (reference sequence). The ends lost 5 bases at V and 4 bases at J; junction bases unmatched: 15. CDR3 length: 17 residues. Here the CDR3 reads CASSPNAGGASGYGYTF. CDR3 in DNA: TGTGCCAGCAGCCCCAACGCAGGGGGCGCATCAGGCTATGGCTACACCTTC.

The chain couples TRBV9 to TRBJ1-3; unclear D gene. The germline V gene has CDR1 SGDLS and CDR2 YYNGEE. This CDR3 is built from 15 residues. The V gene lost 1 base and the J gene lost 6 bases, with 14 bases spanning the gap. The CDR3 DNA follows: TGTGCCAGCAGCGTAAATCCGGGGAAGGAAAACACCATATATTTT. Protein product: CASSVNPGKENTIYF.

This chain links TRBV18 with TRBJ1-4; D gene unclear. This CDR3 is built from 14 residues. Germline V gene sequence: CDR1 KGHSH, CDR2 LQKENI. With 2 bases removed from V and 2 bases from J, the gap between germline ends came to 6 bases. The CDR3 nucleotides are TGTGCCAGCTCACCAACAGACACTAATGAAAAACTGTTTTTT. Protein: CASSPTDTNEKLFF. Variable domain in full (rest from reference TRBV18 and TRBJ1-4): NAGVMQNPRHLVRRRGQEARLRCSPMKGHSHVYWYRQLPEEGLKFMVYLQKENIIDESGMPKERFSAEFPKEGPSILRIQQVVRGDSAAYFCASSPTDTNEKLFFGSGTQLSVL.

The chain links TRBV6-2 or TRBV6-3 to TRBJ1-5, with TRBD1 identical over 8 bases. CDR3 size: 14 residues. CDR1 MNHEY and CDR2 SVGEGT come from the germline V gene. The ends lost 6 bases at V and 7 bases at J; junction bases unmatched: 8. CDR3: CASSGQGEGQPQHF. In DNA form, the CDR3 reads TGTGCCAGCAGCGGACAGGGAGAAGGGCAGCCCCAGCATTTT.

The CDR3: CASSPNSNTEAFF. CDR3 bases: TGTGCCAGCTCACCAAATTCTAACACTGAAGCTTTCTTT. The chain employs TRBV18 and TRBJ1-1; D is undetermined. The CDR3 is 13 amino acids. V lost 2 bases, J lost 2 bases, and 6 bases lay in between. Germline V gene sequence: CDR1 KGHSH, CDR2 LQKENI.

In this sample, this clone turned up once. The CDR3 DNA reads TGTGCCAGTAGTATTTCGGGTTTTGAGCAGCCCCAGCATTTT. Protein product: CASSISGFEQPQHF. The V and J genes are TRBV19 and TRBJ1-5, with D unclear. Per germline, CDR1 LNHDA and CDR2 SQIVND (reference sequence). The V end was cut by 3 bases, the J end by 7 bases, with 13 bases between. This CDR3 is built from 14 residues. The variable domain in full, with the rest retrieved from reference TRBV19 and TRBJ1-5, is DGGITQSPKYLFRKEGQNVTLSCEQNLNHDAMYWYRQDPGQGLRLIYYSQIVNDFQKGDIAEGYSVSREKKESFPLTVTSAQKNPTAFYLCASSISGFEQPQHFGDGTRLSIL.

The chain combines TRBV24-1 with TRBJ1-1; TRBD1 might be the D (5 bases). V lost 5 bases and J 3 bases, leaving 15 bases between the germline ends. CDR1 KGHDR and CDR2 SFDVKD come from the germline V gene. This CDR3 is 15 amino acids long. CDR3 region: CATSGGRGGYTEAFF. CDR3 sequence (DNA): TGTGCCACCAGTGGGGGGAGGGGAGGGTACACTGAAGCTTTCTTT.

CDR3 coding DNA: TGTGCCACCGCACAAGACTACAATGAGCAGTTCTTC. Encoded protein: CATAQDYNEQFF. The chain combines TRBV24-1 with TRBJ2-1; D gene ambiguous. V lost 9 bases to trimming and J lost 3 bases, with 8 bases between them. CDR3 length: 12 amino acids. Germline V CDR1 and CDR2: KGHDR, SFDVKD.

V usage is TRBV28 and J usage is TRBJ2-1; no reliable D call. The CDR3 contains 12 residues. Germline V gene data show CDR1 as MDHEN and CDR2 as SYDVKM. V dropped 6 bases and J dropped 5 bases, with 8 bases sitting between them. The CDR3 region has the DNA TGTGCCAGCAGCCGGTCAAACAATGAGCAGTTCTTC. This sequence encodes CASSRSNNEQFF.

V and J are TRBV5-5 and TRBJ2-7, with a possible D match to TRBD2 (6 bases). Germline V gives CDR1 SGHKS, CDR2 YYEKEE (reference sequence). V dropped 5 bases and J dropped 0 bases, with 24 bases sitting between them. The CDR3 is 18 residues long. The CDR3 loop reads CASRHTHSTTSASYEQYF. The CDR3 DNA is TGTGCCAGCAGACACACTCATTCAACGACTAGTGCCTCCTACGAGCAGTACTTC.

The chain uses TRBV21-1 and TRBJ2-3; the D call in the table, TRBD1, was not verified against the DNA. TRBV21-1 is a known pseudogene. This CDR3 has 15 amino acids. CDR3 in amino acids: CASSKGADSTDTQYF. In nucleotides, the CDR3 is TGTGCCAGCAGCAAAGGGGCAGACAGCACAGATACGCAGTATTTT.

The chain combines TRBV3-1 (or the pseudogene TRBV3-2) with TRBJ2-1; 11 nucleotides align to TRBD2. Per germline, CDR1 LGHDT and CDR2 YNNKEL (reference sequence). V was pared by 2 bases and J by 6 bases, with 3 bases of the junction left unmatched. CDR3 size: 15 residues. CDR3 sequence (DNA): TGTGCCAGCAGCCAACTAGCGGGGGGTCGCAATGAGCAGTTCTTC. It encodes CASSQLAGGRNEQFF.

The CDR3 here is CASSSDRRFRNTQYF. CDR3 sequence (DNA): TGTGCCAGCAGCAGTGACAGGCGGTTTCGGAATACGCAGTATTTT. The V gene is TRBV5-4, the J gene TRBJ2-3, with D perhaps matching TRBD1 (6 bases). This CDR3 region has 15 residues. V was trimmed by 4 bases and J by 7 bases, leaving 19 bases between them. The germline V gene has CDR1 SGHNT and CDR2 YYREEE (reference sequence).